The next 5 T cell receptor beta chains were all read from a single sample in a study of blood T cell repertoires in COVID-19 (dated by TCRdb to the early 2020s). The method was the immunoSEQ multiplex PCR assay. The clones in this table, taken by TCRdb from immuneACCESS, are in-frame only. Not every clone is retained; where verified, under half of the shortfall comes from an unresolved V gene, and the cause of the rest is unknown. The sample data list 140,000 or so clones, and roughly 80% of these were observed just once. The ten largest account for 16% of the sample. The specimen was peripheral blood. These receptors came from a man in his fifties with acute or convalescent COVID-19.

This chain connects TRBV5-1 to TRBJ1-2; D might be TRBD1 (6 bases). The CDR3 has 16 residues. V lost 0 bases and J 4 bases, leaving 16 bases between the germline ends. The germline CDR1 and CDR2 sequences are SGHRS and YFSETQ. The CDR3 here is CASSLAGSQGSYGYTF. The DNA for the CDR3 is TGCGCCAGCAGCTTGGCCGGGTCACAGGGCTCCTATGGCTACACCTTC.

This chain uses TRBV12-3 or TRBV12-4 with TRBJ1-1; D unresolved. V lost 10 bases, J lost 1 base, and 13 bases lay in between. The CDR3 extends over 13 amino acids. This CDR3 is CAIKTQENTEAFF. DNA of the CDR3: TGTGCCATCAAAACTCAGGAGAACACTGAAGCTTTCTTT.

J is TRBJ1-1 and V is TRBV6-5; D is possibly TRBD1 (6 bases). Germline assignment: CDR1 MNHEY and CDR2 SVGAGI. The V and J ends lost 6 bases and 4 bases respectively, with 12 bases between them. There are 13 residues in the CDR3. CDR3 protein: CASSQGYGTEAFF. The CDR3 DNA is TGTGCCAGCAGCCAGGGGTATGGCACTGAAGCTTTCTTT.

This chain uses TRBV30 with TRBJ2-1, with TRBD2 identical over 11 bases. Germline values: CDR1 GTSNPN, CDR2 SVGIG (reference sequence). V was clipped by 4 bases and J by 10 bases; unmatched bases: 3. The CDR3 contains 12 residues. The CDR3 protein is CAWKLAGEEQFF. CDR3 DNA: TGTGCCTGGAAACTAGCGGGGGAGGAGCAGTTCTTC.

In this sample, this clone turned up once. The V gene is TRBV2, the J gene TRBJ1-2, with D tentatively TRBD1 (6 bases). The CDR3 runs 12 residues. Germline V gene lookup returns CDR1 SNHLY and CDR2 FYNNEI. Trimming removed 3 bases at V and 7 bases at J, with 9 bases between. The CDR3 bases are TGTGCCAGCAGTGAGGGGGCAGGTGGCTACACCTTC. The encoded protein is CASSEGAGGYTF.